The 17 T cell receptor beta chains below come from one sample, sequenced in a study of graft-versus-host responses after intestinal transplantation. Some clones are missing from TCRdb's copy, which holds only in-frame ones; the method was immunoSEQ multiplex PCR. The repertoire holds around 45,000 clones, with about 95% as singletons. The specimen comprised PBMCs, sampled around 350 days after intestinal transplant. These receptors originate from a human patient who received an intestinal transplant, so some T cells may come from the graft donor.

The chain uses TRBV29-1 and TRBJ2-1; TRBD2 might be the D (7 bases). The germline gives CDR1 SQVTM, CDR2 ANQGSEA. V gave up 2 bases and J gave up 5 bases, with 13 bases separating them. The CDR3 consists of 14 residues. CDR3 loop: CSVERGGADNEQFF. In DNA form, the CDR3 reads TGCAGCGTTGAAAGGGGGGGCGCCGACAATGAGCAGTTCTTC.

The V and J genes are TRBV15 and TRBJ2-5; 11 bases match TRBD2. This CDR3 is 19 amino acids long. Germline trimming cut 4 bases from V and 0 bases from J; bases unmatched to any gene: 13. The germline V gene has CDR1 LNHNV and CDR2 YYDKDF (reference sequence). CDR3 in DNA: TGTGCCACCAGCATAAAAGGTCTAGCGGGAGGACCGTACCAAGAGACCCAGTACTTC. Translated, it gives CATSIKGLAGGPYQETQYF.

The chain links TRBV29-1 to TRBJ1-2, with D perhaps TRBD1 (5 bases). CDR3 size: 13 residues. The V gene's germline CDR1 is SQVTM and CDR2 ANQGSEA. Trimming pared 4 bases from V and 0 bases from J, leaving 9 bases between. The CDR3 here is CSVVGRANYGYTF. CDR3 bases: TGCAGCGTTGTTGGCAGGGCTAACTATGGCTACACCTTC.

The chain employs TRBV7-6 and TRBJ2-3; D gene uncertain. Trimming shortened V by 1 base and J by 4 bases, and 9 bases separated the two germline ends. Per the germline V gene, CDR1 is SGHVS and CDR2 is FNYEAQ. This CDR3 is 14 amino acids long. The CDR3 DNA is TGTGCCAGCAGCTTAGAGGGCTTATCAGATACGCAGTATTTT. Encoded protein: CASSLEGLSDTQYF.

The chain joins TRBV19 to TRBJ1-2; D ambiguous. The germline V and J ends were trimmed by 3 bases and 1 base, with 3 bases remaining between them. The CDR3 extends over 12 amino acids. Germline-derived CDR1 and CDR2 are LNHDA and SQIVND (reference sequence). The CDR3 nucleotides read TGTGCCAGTAGTATGCATAACTATGGCTACACCTTC. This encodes CASSMHNYGYTF.

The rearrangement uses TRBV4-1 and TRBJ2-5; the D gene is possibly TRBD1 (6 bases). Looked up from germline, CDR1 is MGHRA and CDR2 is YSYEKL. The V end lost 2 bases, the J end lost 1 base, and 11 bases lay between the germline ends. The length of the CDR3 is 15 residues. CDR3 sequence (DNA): TGCGCCAGCAGCCAACTATCAGGGGTCCAAGAGACCCAGTACTTC. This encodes CASSQLSGVQETQYF.

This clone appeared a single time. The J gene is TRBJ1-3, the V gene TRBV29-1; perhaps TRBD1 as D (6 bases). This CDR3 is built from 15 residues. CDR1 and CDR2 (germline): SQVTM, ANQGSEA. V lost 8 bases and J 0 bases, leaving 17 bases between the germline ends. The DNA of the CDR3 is TGCAGCACATCAGCGGGGGGCGGCTCTGGAAACACCATATATTTT. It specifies CSTSAGGGSGNTIYF.

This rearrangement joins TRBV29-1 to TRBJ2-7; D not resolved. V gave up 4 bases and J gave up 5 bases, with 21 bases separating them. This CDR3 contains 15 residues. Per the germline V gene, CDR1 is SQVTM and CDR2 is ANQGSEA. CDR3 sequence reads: CSVGSGRIRDNEQYF. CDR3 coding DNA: TGCAGCGTTGGCTCTGGACGGATTAGGGATAACGAGCAGTACTTC.

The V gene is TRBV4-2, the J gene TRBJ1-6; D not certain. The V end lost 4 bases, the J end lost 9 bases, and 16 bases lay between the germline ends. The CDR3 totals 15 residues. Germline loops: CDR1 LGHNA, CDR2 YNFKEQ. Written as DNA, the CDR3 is TGTGCCAGCAGCCTGGGTACGGGCTCTGGTTCACCCCTCCACTTT. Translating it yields CASSLGTGSGSPLHF.

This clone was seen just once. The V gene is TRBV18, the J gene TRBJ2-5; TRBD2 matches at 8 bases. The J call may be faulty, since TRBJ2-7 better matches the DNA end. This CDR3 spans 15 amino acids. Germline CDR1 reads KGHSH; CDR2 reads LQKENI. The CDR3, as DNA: TGTGCCAGCTCACTCGCCGGGGGGGCCACCTACGAGCAGTACTTC. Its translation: CASSLAGGATYEQYF.

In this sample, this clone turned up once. CDR3 residues: CASSKVFKDNEQFF. DNA of the CDR3: TGTGCCAGCAGCAAAGTTTTTAAGGACAATGAGCAGTTCTTC. The chain combines TRBV21-1 with TRBJ2-1. TRBV21-1 is deemed a pseudogene. The CDR3 spans 14 residues.

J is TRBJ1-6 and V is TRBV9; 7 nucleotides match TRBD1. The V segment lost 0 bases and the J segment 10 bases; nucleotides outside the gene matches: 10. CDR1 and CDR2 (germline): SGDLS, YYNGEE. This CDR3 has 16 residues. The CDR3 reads CASSVGGTEIKSPLHF. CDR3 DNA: TGTGCCAGCAGCGTAGGTGGGACAGAGATTAAATCACCCCTCCACTTT.

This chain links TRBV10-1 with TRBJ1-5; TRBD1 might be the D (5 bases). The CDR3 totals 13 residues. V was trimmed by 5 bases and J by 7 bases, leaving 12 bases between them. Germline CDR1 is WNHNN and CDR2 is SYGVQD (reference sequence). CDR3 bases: TGCGCCAGCAGTTCAGGGCTTCACCAGCCCCAGCATTTT. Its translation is CASSSGLHQPQHF.

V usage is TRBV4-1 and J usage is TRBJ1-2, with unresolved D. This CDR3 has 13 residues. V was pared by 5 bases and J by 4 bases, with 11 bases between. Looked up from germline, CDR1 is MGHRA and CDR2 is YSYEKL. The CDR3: CASSSVAGYGYTF. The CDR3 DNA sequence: TGCGCCAGCAGCTCAGTGGCGGGCTATGGCTACACCTTC.

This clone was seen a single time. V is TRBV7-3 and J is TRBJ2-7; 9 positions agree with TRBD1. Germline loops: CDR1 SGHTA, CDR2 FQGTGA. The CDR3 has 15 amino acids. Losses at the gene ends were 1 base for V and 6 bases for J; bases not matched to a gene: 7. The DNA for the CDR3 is TGTGCCAGCAGCTTAAGTGCGGGACAGGGTGTCGAGCAGTACTTC. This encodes CASSLSAGQGVEQYF. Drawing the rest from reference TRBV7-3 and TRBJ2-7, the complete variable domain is GAGVSQTPSNKVTEKGKYVELRCDPISGHTALYWYRQSLGQGPEFLIYFQGTGAADDSGLPNDRFFAVRPEGSVSTLKIQRTERGDSAVYLCASSLSAGQGVEQYFGPGTRLTVT.

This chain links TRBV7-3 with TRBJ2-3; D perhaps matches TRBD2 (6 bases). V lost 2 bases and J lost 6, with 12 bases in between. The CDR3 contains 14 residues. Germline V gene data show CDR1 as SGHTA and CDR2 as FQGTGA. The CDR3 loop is CASSLYGRGDTQYF. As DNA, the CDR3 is TGTGCCAGCAGCTTATACGGGAGAGGGGATACGCAGTATTTT.

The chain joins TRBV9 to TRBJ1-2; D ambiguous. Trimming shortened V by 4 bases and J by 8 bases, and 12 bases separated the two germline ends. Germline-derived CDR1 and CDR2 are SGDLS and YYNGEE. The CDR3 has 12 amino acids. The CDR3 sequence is CASSPGAGGYTF. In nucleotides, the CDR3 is TGTGCCAGCAGCCCAGGCGCGGGAGGCTACACCTTC.